The rows below give T cell receptor beta chains drawn from one sample of a study of Ad26.COV2.S vaccination and SARS-CoV-2 variants. Method: immunoSEQ multiplex PCR; TCRdb's copy keeps in-frame clones and lacks some. The data show 350,000 to 500,000 clones, 90% seen once. The sequencing used peripheral blood, collected in a trial of Ad26.COV2.S vaccine versus placebo. Receptors originate from a person between 18 and 65 years old who received the Ad26.COV2.S COVID-19 vaccine or a placebo. The CDR3 runs from the conserved cysteine through the conserved F or W. The D gene is left open where the match is weak. Part of the rows lack a size; the others show once, few, many or a class for expanded clones.

clone size: .
J gene: TRBJ2-5
D gene: TRBD2
V gene: TRBV5-4
CDR3 protein: CASSLIGIPREEQETQYF
CDR3 DNA: TGTGCCAGCAGCTTGATTGGGATCCCGCGGGAGGAACAAGAGACCCAGTACTTC

clone size: .
J gene: TRBJ2-6
D gene: TRBD1
V gene: TRBV29-1
CDR3 protein: CSVEVGGTERDHSGANVLTF
CDR3 DNA: TGCAGCGTTGAAGTGGGTGGGACAGAGAGGGATCACTCTGGGGCCAACGTCCTGACTTTC

clone size: .
J gene: TRBJ1-1
D gene: .
V gene: TRBV6-2/TRBV6-3
CDR3 protein: CASSYSTIAGNTEAFF
CDR3 DNA: TGTGCCAGCAGTTACTCCACAATAGCGGGGAACACTGAAGCTTTCTTT

clone size: .
J gene: TRBJ2-5
D gene: .
V gene: TRBV11-3
CDR3 protein: CASSLGLTAIETQYF
CDR3 DNA: TGTGCCAGCAGCTTAGGGCTTACAGCTATAGAGACCCAGTACTTC

clone size: .
J gene: TRBJ1-2
D gene: .
V gene: TRBV6-1
CDR3 protein: CASGASIPWAFGDDYGYTF
CDR3 DNA: TGTGCCAGCGGTGCGTCAATACCCTGGGCCTTCGGAGATGACTATGGCTACACCTTC

clone size: .
J gene: TRBJ2-3
D gene: .
V gene: TRBV27
CDR3 protein: CASSSRPTDTQYF
CDR3 DNA: TGTGCCAGCAGTTCCCGCCCAACAGATACGCAGTATTTT

clone size: .
J gene: TRBJ2-1
D gene: TRBD2
V gene: TRBV7-3
CDR3 protein: CASSLPLAALMSSYNEQFF
CDR3 DNA: TGTGCCAGCAGCTTACCGCTAGCGGCCCTGATGAGCTCCTACAATGAGCAGTTCTTC

clone size: .
J gene: TRBJ2-1
D gene: TRBD2
V gene: TRBV7-9
CDR3 protein: CASSPTLLAGDRSNEQFF
CDR3 DNA: TGTGCCAGCAGCCCTACGTTACTAGCGGGAGATAGGTCCAATGAGCAGTTCTTC

clone size: .
J gene: TRBJ2-5
D gene: TRBD1
V gene: TRBV6-5
CDR3 protein: CASSYRGQRETQYF
CDR3 DNA: TGTGCCAGCAGTTATCGGGGACAGAGGGAGACCCAGTACTTC

clone size: .
J gene: TRBJ2-5
D gene: TRBD1
V gene: TRBV24-1
CDR3 protein: CATSETTGGRETQYF
CDR3 DNA: TGTGCCACCAGTGAAACGACAGGGGGCAGAGAGACCCAGTACTTC

clone size: .
J gene: TRBJ2-2
D gene: .
V gene: TRBV7-3
CDR3 protein: CASSLTAGHKNTGELFF
CDR3 DNA: TGTGCCAGCAGCTTAACAGCGGGACACAAGAACACCGGGGAGCTGTTTTTT

clone size: once
J gene: TRBJ2-3
D gene: TRBD2
V gene: TRBV5-1
CDR3 protein: CASSGTSGTDTQYF
CDR3 DNA: TGCGCCAGCAGCGGGACTAGCGGCACAGATACGCAGTATTTT

clone size: .
J gene: TRBJ2-1
D gene: .
V gene: TRBV11-1
CDR3 protein: CASSQIQDNEQFF
CDR3 DNA: TGTGCCAGCAGCCAAATCCAAGACAATGAGCAGTTCTTC

clone size: .
J gene: TRBJ1-4
D gene: .
V gene: TRBV28
CDR3 protein: CASRTANEKLFF
CDR3 DNA: TGTGCCAGCAGGACAGCTAATGAAAAACTGTTTTTT

clone size: .
J gene: TRBJ2-1
D gene: TRBD1
V gene: TRBV5-1
CDR3 protein: CASSPGQGVGNEQFF
CDR3 DNA: TGCGCCAGCAGCCCCGGACAGGGGGTCGGGAATGAGCAGTTCTTC

clone size: .
J gene: TRBJ2-3
D gene: .
V gene: TRBV16
CDR3 protein: CASSPPGSSDTQYF
CDR3 DNA: TGTGCCAGCAGCCCACCTGGATCCTCAGATACGCAGTATTTT

clone size: .
J gene: TRBJ2-7
D gene: TRBD2
V gene: TRBV6-1
CDR3 protein: CASSEERLASYEQYF
CDR3 DNA: TGTGCCAGCAGTGAAGAGAGACTAGCGTCCTACGAGCAGTACTTC

clone size: once
J gene: TRBJ2-1
D gene: TRBD1
V gene: TRBV7-3
CDR3 protein: CASSIHRGQNEQFF
CDR3 DNA: TGTGCCAGCAGTATACACAGGGGGCAAAATGAGCAGTTCTTC

clone size: .
J gene: TRBJ2-5
D gene: .
V gene: TRBV15
CDR3 protein: CATSRGEAETQYF
CDR3 DNA: TGTGCCACCAGCAGAGGGGAGGCGGAGACCCAGTACTTC

clone size: .
J gene: TRBJ1-2
D gene: .
V gene: TRBV6-5
CDR3 protein: CASRPTGFYGYTF
CDR3 DNA: TGTGCCAGCAGGCCAACAGGGTTCTATGGCTACACCTTC

clone size: .
J gene: TRBJ1-1
D gene: .
V gene: TRBV7-3
CDR3 protein: CASSPRGGGEGAFF
CDR3 DNA: TGTGCCAGCAGCCCCCGAGGGGGGGGCGAGGGAGCTTTCTTT

clone size: .
J gene: TRBJ2-3
D gene: TRBD2
V gene: TRBV30
CDR3 protein: CAWGRAGGAPDTQYF
CDR3 DNA: TGTGCCTGGGGCCGAGCGGGAGGGGCCCCAGATACGCAGTATTTT

clone size: few
J gene: TRBJ1-2
D gene: .
V gene: TRBV27
CDR3 protein: CASSASVNPLGYTF
CDR3 DNA: TGTGCCAGCAGTGCATCAGTCAACCCACTCGGCTACACCTTC

clone size: .
J gene: TRBJ2-7
D gene: TRBD1
V gene: TRBV7-3
CDR3 protein: CASTRTRDRLTYEQYF
CDR3 DNA: TGTGCCAGCACCCGGACCCGGGACAGGTTAACCTACGAGCAGTACTTC

clone size: .
J gene: TRBJ2-7
D gene: .
V gene: TRBV5-1
CDR3 protein: CASRRLVSSSYEQYF
CDR3 DNA: TGCGCCAGCAGAAGATTGGTCTCTAGCTCCTACGAGCAGTACTTC

clone size: .
J gene: TRBJ2-6
D gene: .
V gene: TRBV9
CDR3 protein: CASSVEGVRANVLTF
CDR3 DNA: TGTGCCAGCAGCGTAGAAGGGGTAAGGGCCAACGTCCTGACTTTC

clone size: .
J gene: TRBJ1-1
D gene: .
V gene: TRBV4-3
CDR3 protein: CASSQIGYTEAFF
CDR3 DNA: TGCGCCAGCAGCCAGATAGGGTACACTGAAGCTTTCTTT

clone size: few
J gene: TRBJ1-1
D gene: .
V gene: TRBV9
CDR3 protein: CASSVDHAGAPPFIF
CDR3 DNA: TGTGCCAGCAGCGTAGATCATGCGGGGGCTCCACCATTTATCTTT

clone size: .
J gene: TRBJ1-3
D gene: .
V gene: TRBV12-2
CDR3 protein: CASRLAIQRVSGNTIYF
CDR3 DNA: TGTGCAAGTCGCTTAGCAATCCAGAGGGTCTCTGGAAACACCATATATTTT

clone size: few
J gene: TRBJ2-7
D gene: .
V gene: TRBV30
CDR3 protein: CAWSGSATYEQYF
CDR3 DNA: TGTGCCTGGAGTGGGTCAGCTACCTACGAGCAGTACTTC

clone size: .
J gene: TRBJ1-2
D gene: .
V gene: TRBV6-1
CDR3 protein: CASSDPPVGAYGYTF
CDR3 DNA: TGTGCCAGCAGTGACCCACCCGTGGGGGCCTATGGCTACACCTTC

clone size: once
J gene: TRBJ2-5
D gene: TRBD2
V gene: TRBV2
CDR3 protein: CASTSGSLETQYF
CDR3 DNA: TGTGCCAGCACGAGCGGGAGTCTCGAGACCCAGTACTTC

clone size: few
J gene: TRBJ2-1
D gene: TRBD2
V gene: TRBV19
CDR3 protein: CASSIEGGGRGEFF
CDR3 DNA: TGTGCCAGTAGTATAGAAGGCGGCGGCCGGGGGGAGTTCTTC

clone size: .
J gene: TRBJ2-1
D gene: TRBD1
V gene: TRBV10-3
CDR3 protein: CAAQTGTGNNEQFF
CDR3 DNA: TGTGCCGCTCAAACCGGGACAGGGAACAATGAGCAGTTCTTC

clone size: .
J gene: TRBJ2-1
D gene: .
V gene: TRBV9
CDR3 protein: CASSVGGQLNEQFF
CDR3 DNA: TGTGCCAGCAGCGTAGGTGGACAGCTAAATGAGCAGTTCTTC

clone size: .
J gene: TRBJ2-1
D gene: .
V gene: TRBV11-2
CDR3 protein: CASSLASWEQFF
CDR3 DNA: TGTGCCAGCAGCTTAGCCAGCTGGGAGCAGTTCTTC

clone size: .
J gene: TRBJ2-5
D gene: TRBD2
V gene: TRBV7-7
CDR3 protein: CASSPGLAGGLQETQYF
CDR3 DNA: TGTGCCAGCAGCCCAGGACTAGCGGGAGGACTCCAAGAGACCCAGTACTTC

clone size: .
J gene: TRBJ1-1
D gene: TRBD1
V gene: TRBV6-4
CDR3 protein: CASSDPGTDQAFF
CDR3 DNA: TGTGCCAGCAGTGACCCCGGGACAGATCAAGCTTTCTTT

clone size: .
J gene: TRBJ1-4
D gene: TRBD1
V gene: TRBV10-3
CDR3 protein: CATETGRGEKLFF
CDR3 DNA: TGTGCCACCGAGACAGGGAGGGGAGAAAAACTGTTTTTT

clone size: once
J gene: TRBJ2-1
D gene: TRBD2
V gene: TRBV7-3
CDR3 protein: CASSLRNSGSNEQFF
CDR3 DNA: TGTGCCAGCAGCTTACGGAATAGCGGGAGCAATGAGCAGTTCTTC

clone size: .
J gene: TRBJ1-1
D gene: TRBD1
V gene: TRBV28
CDR3 protein: CASSLYSGTGAHTEAFF
CDR3 DNA: TGTGCCAGCAGTTTATATTCGGGGACAGGGGCCCACACTGAAGCTTTCTTT

clone size: .
J gene: TRBJ2-6
D gene: .
V gene: TRBV19
CDR3 protein: CASTLLGGANVLTF
CDR3 DNA: TGTGCCAGTACTCTCCTTGGGGGAGCCAACGTCCTGACTTTC

clone size: .
J gene: TRBJ1-1
D gene: .
V gene: TRBV7-9
CDR3 protein: CASSPSGVMNTEAFF
CDR3 DNA: TGTGCCAGCAGCCCTTCAGGGGTGATGAACACTGAAGCTTTCTTT

clone size: .
J gene: TRBJ2-1
D gene: TRBD2
V gene: TRBV11-2
CDR3 protein: CASSRLAGKVNEQFF
CDR3 DNA: TGTGCCAGCAGCCGACTAGCGGGAAAAGTCAATGAGCAGTTCTTC

clone size: .
J gene: TRBJ2-7
D gene: .
V gene: TRBV19
CDR3 protein: CASMNRVHEQYF
CDR3 DNA: TGTGCCAGTATGAACAGGGTCCACGAGCAGTACTTC

clone size: .
J gene: TRBJ2-7
D gene: .
V gene: TRBV3-1/TRBV3-2
CDR3 protein: CASSQEYRQVPYEQYF
CDR3 DNA: TGTGCCAGCAGCCAAGAATACAGACAGGTTCCCTACGAGCAGTACTTC

clone size: few
J gene: TRBJ2-2
D gene: TRBD1
V gene: TRBV2
CDR3 protein: CASRGTGGTGELFF
CDR3 DNA: TGTGCCAGCAGAGGGACAGGGGGGACCGGGGAGCTGTTTTTT

clone size: .
J gene: TRBJ2-3
D gene: .
V gene: TRBV3-1/TRBV3-2
CDR3 protein: CASSQEVPRERSTDTQYF
CDR3 DNA: TGTGCCAGCAGCCAAGAGGTTCCCCGGGAGCGAAGCACAGATACGCAGTATTTT

clone size: .
J gene: TRBJ2-2
D gene: .
V gene: TRBV7-9
CDR3 protein: CASTEETGELFF
CDR3 DNA: TGTGCCAGTACGGAGGAAACCGGGGAGCTGTTTTTT

clone size: .
J gene: TRBJ2-7
D gene: .
V gene: TRBV5-1
CDR3 protein: CASSPPPGTPSSYEQYF
CDR3 DNA: TGCGCCAGCAGCCCGCCTCCCGGGACGCCGAGCTCCTACGAGCAGTACTTC

clone size: .
J gene: TRBJ1-5
D gene: TRBD1
V gene: TRBV3-1/TRBV3-2
CDR3 protein: CASNQGQGAGNQPQHF
CDR3 DNA: TGTGCCAGCAACCAAGGGCAGGGGGCAGGCAATCAGCCCCAGCATTTT

clone size: once
J gene: TRBJ2-7
D gene: .
V gene: TRBV9
CDR3 protein: CASSVGAATYEQYF
CDR3 DNA: TGTGCCAGCAGCGTAGGAGCAGCTACCTACGAGCAGTACTTC

clone size: .
J gene: TRBJ2-7
D gene: TRBD1
V gene: TRBV7-2
CDR3 protein: CASRPDRDVRVEQYF
CDR3 DNA: TGTGCCAGCAGACCAGACAGGGATGTTCGGGTCGAGCAGTACTTC